The 21 T cell receptor beta chains given below trace back to one sample, sequenced in a study of CD8 T cells in ankylosing spondylitis. MiXCR was run by TCRdb on the 5' RACE reads, yielding one entry per CDR3 protein. This table holds 130,000 to 150,000 distinct CDR3 sequences, more than 7% found once. Sequencing input: synovial fluid, either unsorted or a sorted T cell fraction (not recorded which). The receptor source for this set is a male donor with ankylosing spondylitis.

This clonotype was seen repeatedly, ten times or more. The chain employs TRBV9 and TRBJ2-5; 11 bases are a match to TRBD2. The V gene's germline CDR1 is SGDLS and CDR2 YYNGEE. CDR3 length: 14 residues. The trim removed 3 bases at V and 7 bases at J, leaving 5 bases unmatched. DNA for the CDR3: TGTGCCAGCAGCGAGACTAGCGGGGAGGGGACCCAGTACTTC. It specifies CASSETSGEGTQYF.

The chain carries TRBV20-1 and TRBJ2-1, with 7 bases that match TRBD2. Germline V lookup: CDR1 DFQATT, CDR2 SNEGSKA (reference sequence). There are 16 residues in the CDR3. Trimming removed 3 bases from V and 3 bases from J; junction bases left unmatched: 11. As DNA, the CDR3 is TGCAGTGCTAGGAAATCGGCGGGAGATTTCTACAATGAGCAGTTCTTC. This encodes CSARKSAGDFYNEQFF.

This clonotype was counted at least ten times. V and J are TRBV28 and TRBJ1-5, with TRBD1 matching 11 bases. Germline CDR1 and CDR2: MDHEN and SYDVKM. V lost 4 bases and J lost 5; bases outside the gene matches: 4. The CDR3 has 15 amino acids. CDR3: CASSSGTGGDQPQHF. The CDR3 DNA reads as TGTGCCAGCAGTTCCGGGACAGGGGGTGATCAGCCCCAGCATTTT.

The sample holds many counts of this clonotype. V gene TRBV7-2 combines with J gene TRBJ1-2; 8 bases map to TRBD1. In germline, CDR1 is SGHTA, CDR2 FQGNSA. V gave up 5 bases and J gave up 4 bases; unmatched junction bases: 9. The CDR3 contains 15 residues. This CDR3 is CASSPRTGRAYGYTF. The CDR3 bases are TGTGCCAGCAGCCCCCGGACAGGGAGGGCCTATGGCTACACCTTC.

In its sample, this clonotype was seen a few times. This CDR3 is CASSLSGLGNTGELFF. In nucleotides, the CDR3 is TGCGCCAGCAGCTTGTCAGGGCTAGGAAACACCGGGGAGCTGTTTTTT. J is TRBJ2-2 and V is TRBV5-1; D might be TRBD1 (5 bases). The V gene lost 1 base and the J gene lost 2 bases, with 12 bases spanning the gap. The germline CDR1 and CDR2 sequences are SGHRS and YFSETQ. The CDR3 runs to 16 residues.

By sample share, this clonotype is medium-sized. At one end, the junction sequence differs from germline, possibly due to a read error. The chain recombines TRBV3-1 with TRBJ1-5; a weak D match, TRBD1 (5 bases). This CDR3 has 13 amino acids. Germline CDR1 reads LGHDT; CDR2 reads YNNKEL (reference sequence). CDR3 amino acids: CASSQDSTQPQHF. DNA of the CDR3: TGTGCCAGCAGTCAAGACAGTACCCAGCCCCAGCATTTT.

CDR3 coding DNA: TGCAGTGCTAGAGATCGGGGACAGGGTCATCAACTGTTTTTT. This gives the protein CSARDRGQGHQLFF. The V gene is TRBV20-1, the J gene TRBJ1-4, with 9 nucleotides matching TRBD1. Per germline, CDR1 DFQATT and CDR2 SNEGSKA (reference sequence). The CDR3 contains 14 residues. J was trimmed by 12 bases and V by 0 bases; bases with no gene match: 8.

This clonotype was picked up many times. This chain connects TRBV20-1 to TRBJ1-1, with unresolved D. The CDR3 spans 11 residues. Germline loops: CDR1 DFQATT, CDR2 SNEGSKA (reference sequence). V lost 2 bases to trimming and J lost 8 bases, with 9 bases between them. CDR3 in amino acids: CSARIVQEAFF. CDR3 DNA sequence: TGCAGTGCTAGAATAGTCCAAGAAGCTTTCTTT.

The rearrangement links TRBV20-1 to TRBJ1-4, with D hard to call. V lost 1 base and J lost 8, with 11 bases in between. CDR3 size: 13 residues. The germline gives CDR1 DFQATT, CDR2 SNEGSKA (reference sequence). The CDR3: CSARANLEEKLFF. The CDR3 DNA follows: TGCAGTGCTAGAGCGAATTTAGAGGAAAAACTGTTTTTT.

V is TRBV18 and J is TRBJ2-7; TRBD1 matches at 8 bases. The CDR3 consists of 16 residues. V was pared by 5 bases and J by 3 bases, with 12 bases of the junction left unmatched. Germline V gene lookup returns CDR1 KGHSH and CDR2 LQKENI. DNA of the CDR3: TGTGCCAGCTCATCCGGTAGTGACAGGGGTATCTACGAGCAGTACTTC. Translating gives CASSSGSDRGIYEQYF.

This clonotype was found a few times. V and J are TRBV7-9 and TRBJ2-1; TRBD2 aligns across 7 bases. V trimming: 3 bases; J trimming: 7 bases; junction bases outside the gene matches: 6. Per the germline V gene, CDR1 is SEHNR and CDR2 is FQNEAQ (reference sequence). This CDR3 has 14 residues. The CDR3 nucleotides read TGTGCCAGCAGCTTGGTCGGGGGGTGGAATGAGCAGTTCTTC. Translating gives CASSLVGGWNEQFF.

This clonotype was observed many times. V and J are TRBV9 and TRBJ1-1; D remains ambiguous. V was trimmed by 3 bases and J by 0 bases, leaving 6 bases between them. From germline, CDR1 is SGDLS and CDR2 YYNGEE. CDR3 length: 13 amino acids. CDR3 protein: CASSAYLNTEAFF. CDR3 DNA sequence: TGTGCCAGCAGCGCCTACCTGAACACTGAAGCTTTCTTT.

The sample holds many counts of this clonotype. CDR3 in amino acids: CASKTRGKPQHF. DNA for the CDR3: TGTGCCAGCAAAACCAGGGGTAAGCCCCAGCATTTT. This chain links TRBV12-3 or TRBV12-4 with TRBJ1-5; TRBD1 might be the D (6 bases). With 7 bases removed from V and 8 bases from J, the gap between germline ends came to 12 bases. This CDR3 has 12 amino acids.

This clonotype was counted a few times. The chain carries TRBV4-3 and TRBJ1-2, with D possibly being TRBD1 (5 bases). V was pared by 0 bases and J by 6 bases, with 8 bases between. This CDR3 is built from 13 residues. Per the germline V gene, CDR1 is LGHNA and CDR2 is YSLEER. The DNA of the CDR3 is TGCGCCAGCAGCCAAGATCGGGGGAATGGCTACACCTTC. This gives the protein CASSQDRGNGYTF.

This clonotype was observed a few times. The chain carries TRBV7-9 and TRBJ2-1; D possibly corresponds to TRBD1 (5 bases). This CDR3 is built from 15 residues. The V and J ends lost 1 base and 8 bases respectively, with 15 bases between them. CDR1 SEHNR and CDR2 FQNEAQ come from the germline V gene (reference sequence). The CDR3 is CASSLGSFQGDEQFF. For the CDR3, the DNA is TGTGCCAGCAGCTTAGGAAGCTTCCAGGGCGATGAGCAGTTCTTC.

This clonotype came up many times. V and J are TRBV7-2 and TRBJ2-2; D ambiguous. The germline V gene encodes CDR1 SGHTA and CDR2 FQGNSA. V lost 1 base and J 4 bases, leaving 4 bases between the germline ends. CDR3 length equals 13 residues. CDR3 protein: CASSLVFTGELFF. The CDR3 region has the DNA TGTGCCAGCAGCTTAGTATTCACCGGGGAGCTGTTTTTT.

This clonotype was seen many times. J is TRBJ1-2 and V is TRBV19; 9 nucleotides match TRBD1. The CDR3 runs to 15 residues. Germline V lookup: CDR1 LNHDA, CDR2 SQIVND (reference sequence). Trimming at V came to 8 bases and at J to 0 bases, leaving 7 bases not matched to a gene. The CDR3 protein is CASLRGQGTNYGYTF. In DNA, the CDR3 is TGTGCCAGTCTGCGGGGACAGGGCACTAACTATGGCTACACCTTC.

This clonotype was found a few times. The chain links TRBV6-6 to TRBJ2-3, with 7 bases that match TRBD1. Germline assignment: CDR1 MNHNY and CDR2 SVGAGI (reference sequence). The CDR3 length is 13 residues. V shed 11 bases and J 0 bases; nucleotides not matched to a gene: 5. CDR3 coding DNA: TGTGCCGGCCGGGACAGCAGCACAGATACGCAGTATTTT. Protein sequence: CAGRDSSTDTQYF.

This clonotype was picked up many times. The V call is TRBV20-1, the J call TRBJ1-1, with D perhaps matching TRBD1 (5 bases). The CDR3 runs 11 residues. Germline V gene sequence: CDR1 DFQATT, CDR2 SNEGSKA (reference sequence). Here the CDR3 reads CSAGGNTEAFF. The CDR3 DNA reads as TGCTCGGCGGGGGGAAACACTGAAGCTTTCTTT.

This clonotype appeared a few times. V usage is TRBV16 and J usage is TRBJ2-7; D is uncertain. Germline V gene data show CDR1 as KGHSY and CDR2 as FQNENV. The length of the CDR3 is 15 residues. The V end was cut by 1 base, the J end by 5 bases, with 15 bases between. The CDR3 reads CASSQYGLISDEQYF. DNA for the CDR3: TGTGCCAGCAGCCAATACGGGCTGATCTCGGACGAGCAGTACTTC.

V is TRBV20-1 and J is TRBJ2-7; tentatively, D is TRBD2 (5 bases). CDR3 length: 14 amino acids. V was cut by 5 bases and J by 5 bases, with 19 bases left in between. The germline gives CDR1 DFQATT, CDR2 SNEGSKA (reference sequence). This CDR3 reads CSASRGGQLDEQYF. The CDR3 coding sequence is TGCAGTGCTTCCCGGGGTGGGCAGTTGGACGAGCAGTACTTC.